Shown below are 9 T cell receptor beta chains from a single sample sequenced in a study of identifying expanded T cells in peripheral blood. Profiled with immunoSEQ multiplex PCR; TCRdb holds only in-frame clones, not every one. This table holds 70,000 to 95,000 clones, about nine tenths found once. Sequencing used blood. The receptors stem from a person between 18 and 75 years old in good health.

The chain is built from TRBV19 and TRBJ1-2; no firm D call. The CDR3 sequence is 13 residues long. Per the germline V gene, CDR1 is LNHDA and CDR2 is SQIVND (reference sequence). V gave up 3 bases and J gave up 2 bases, with 7 bases separating them. Written as DNA, the CDR3 is TGTGCCAGTAGTATGAGACAAAACTATGGCTACACCTTC. This translates into CASSMRQNYGYTF.

The chain couples TRBV28 to TRBJ2-7, with 7 nucleotides matching TRBD1. The length of the CDR3 is 14 residues. The J segment lost 6 bases and the V segment lost 6 bases, leaving 11 bases of the junction unmatched. The germline V gene has CDR1 MDHEN and CDR2 SYDVKM. The CDR3 region is CASSLPHPGGEQYF. In DNA form, the CDR3 reads TGTGCCAGCAGCTTACCCCACCCAGGGGGCGAGCAGTACTTC.

The J gene is TRBJ1-2, the V gene TRBV29-1, with D uncertain. Trimming left V 2 bases short and J 1 base short, with 11 bases between. In germline, CDR1 is SQVTM, CDR2 ANQGSEA. CDR3 length equals 14 residues. This CDR3 reads CSVELRLNNYGYTF. The CDR3 coding sequence is TGCAGCGTTGAACTCCGGCTAAATAACTATGGCTACACCTTC.

The rearrangement links TRBV27 to TRBJ2-7; 11 bases line up with TRBD2. The CDR3 runs 16 residues. V was pared by 2 bases and J by 4 bases, with 7 bases of the junction left unmatched. Per germline, CDR1 MNHEY and CDR2 SMNVEV (reference sequence). The CDR3 reads CASSLHSLAGVYEQYF. CDR3 DNA sequence: TGTGCCAGCAGTTTACACTCACTAGCGGGAGTGTACGAGCAGTACTTC.

V gene TRBV4-1 combines with J gene TRBJ2-3; no definite D call. Trimming stripped 1 base from V and 3 bases from J, with 5 bases between. The length of the CDR3 is 13 residues. CDR1 and CDR2 (germline): MGHRA, YSYEKL. Here the CDR3 reads CASSQVNTDTQYF. The CDR3 nucleotides read TGCGCCAGCAGCCAAGTTAATACAGATACGCAGTATTTT.

This chain joins TRBV4-1 and TRBJ2-1; 10 bases match TRBD2. The CDR3 contains 18 residues. Germline assignment: CDR1 MGHRA and CDR2 YSYEKL. V lost 3 bases and J lost 4; bases outside the gene matches: 12. CDR3 DNA sequence: TGCGCCAGCAGCCACCCACGGGAAGCGGGGGGGCCTTACAATGAGCAGTTCTTC. Amino acids: CASSHPREAGGPYNEQFF.

V is TRBV4-1 and J is TRBJ2-3, with 9 bases fitting TRBD1. This CDR3 has 18 amino acids. V shed 0 bases and J 1 base; nucleotides not matched to a gene: 8. Germline V lookup: CDR1 MGHRA, CDR2 YSYEKL. The CDR3 DNA is TGCGCCAGCAGCCAAGATCTAAGCTGGGACAGGGGCACAGATACGCAGTATTTT. Translated: CASSQDLSWDRGTDTQYF.

This chain joins TRBV5-1 and TRBJ2-3; D is perhaps TRBD1 (6 bases). The CDR3 totals 15 residues. CDR1 is SGHRS and CDR2 is YFSETQ in the germline V gene. V gave up 5 bases and J gave up 4 bases, with 17 bases separating them. The CDR3 DNA sequence: TGCGCCAGCAGAATTGAGACAGGAGGCGCAGATACGCAGTATTTT. Translated, it gives CASRIETGGADTQYF.

The chain is built from TRBV7-9 and TRBJ1-3; D ambiguous. This CDR3 region has 14 residues. Trimming cost V 4 bases and J 8 bases, with 15 bases left between them. Germline-derived CDR1 and CDR2 are SEHNR and FQNEAQ (reference sequence). The DNA of the CDR3 is TGTGCCAGCAGCTCAGTACTCTCTGTCCACACCATATATTTT. Translating gives CASSSVLSVHTIYF.